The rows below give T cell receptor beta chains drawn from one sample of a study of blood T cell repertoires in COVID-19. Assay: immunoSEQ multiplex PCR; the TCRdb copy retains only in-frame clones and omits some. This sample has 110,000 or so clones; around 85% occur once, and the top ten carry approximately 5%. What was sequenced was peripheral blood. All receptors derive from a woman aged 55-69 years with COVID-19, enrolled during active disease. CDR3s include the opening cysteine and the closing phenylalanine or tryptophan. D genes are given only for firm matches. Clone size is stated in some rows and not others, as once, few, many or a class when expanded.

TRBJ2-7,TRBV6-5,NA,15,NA,CASSKPGQGQYEQYF,TGTGCCAGCAGTAAACCGGGACAAGGGCAATACGAGCAGTACTTC
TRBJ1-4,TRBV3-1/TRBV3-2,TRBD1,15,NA,CASSQPGTGWQKLFF,TGTGCCAGCAGCCAACCTGGGACAGGGTGGCAAAAACTGTTTTTT
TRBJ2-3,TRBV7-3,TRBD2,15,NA,CASSLDGGATDTQYF,TGTGCCAGCAGCTTAGACGGGGGGGCGACAGATACGCAGTATTTT
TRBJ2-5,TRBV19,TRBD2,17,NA,CASSKISTGLAQETQYF,TGTGCCAGTAGTAAAATCTCAACGGGACTAGCACAAGAGACCCAGTACTTC
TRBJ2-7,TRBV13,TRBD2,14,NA,CASSLAGPGGEQYF,TGTGCCAGCAGCTTAGCAGGGCCGGGGGGCGAGCAGTACTTC
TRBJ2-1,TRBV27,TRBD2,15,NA,CASSLGGGTLEEQFF,TGTGCCAGCAGTTTGGGCGGGGGGACCCTCGAAGAGCAGTTCTTC
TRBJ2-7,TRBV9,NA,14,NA,CASSVGRDTYEQYF,TGTGCCAGCAGCGTAGGCAGGGACACCTACGAGCAGTACTTC
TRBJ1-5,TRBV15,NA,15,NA,CATSHESRGLEPQHF,TGTGCCACCAGCCATGAGAGCAGGGGCCTAGAGCCCCAGCATTTT
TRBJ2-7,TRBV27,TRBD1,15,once,CASSRTGTGNLWQYF,TGTGCCAGCAGTCGAACCGGGACAGGGAACCTTTGGCAGTACTTC
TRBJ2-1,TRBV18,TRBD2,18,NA,CASSPQMTSGGDYNEQFF,TGTGCCAGCTCACCTCAGATGACTAGCGGGGGGGACTACAATGAGCAGTTCTTC
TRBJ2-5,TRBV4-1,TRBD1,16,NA,CASSQEGQGVQETQYF,TGCGCCAGCAGCCAAGAGGGACAGGGCGTCCAAGAGACCCAGTACTTC
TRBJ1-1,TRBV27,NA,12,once,CASSLGGQKAFF,TGTGCCAGCAGTTTAGGAGGACAGAAAGCTTTCTTT
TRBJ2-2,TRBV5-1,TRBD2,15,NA,CASSFVAGGRGELFF,TGCGCCAGCAGCTTTGTAGCGGGCGGTCGCGGGGAGCTGTTTTTT
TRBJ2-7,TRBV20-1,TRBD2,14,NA,CSASRPGGSYEQYF,TGCAGTGCTAGTAGGCCGGGGGGCTCCTACGAGCAGTACTTC
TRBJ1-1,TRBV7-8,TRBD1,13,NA,CASSPRDSSEAFF,TGTGCCAGCAGCCCCAGGGACAGCTCTGAAGCTTTCTTT
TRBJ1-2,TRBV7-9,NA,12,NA,CASSYMGGGYTF,TGTGCCAGCAGCTACATGGGAGGAGGCTACACCTTC
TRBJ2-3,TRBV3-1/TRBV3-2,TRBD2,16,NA,CASSQALSGGTDTQYF,TGTGCCAGCAGCCAAGCCCTTAGCGGGGGAACAGATACGCAGTATTTT
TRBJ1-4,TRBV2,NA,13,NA,CASSEVGAGSLFF,TGTGCCAGCAGTGAAGTCGGGGCGGGATCACTGTTTTTT
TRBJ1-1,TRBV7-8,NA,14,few,CASSLGQPNTEAFF,TGTGCCAGCAGCTTAGGACAGCCGAACACTGAAGCTTTCTTT
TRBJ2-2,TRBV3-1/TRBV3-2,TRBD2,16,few,CASSQGAGEVTGELFF,TGTGCCAGCAGCCAAGGAGCGGGGGAAGTCACCGGGGAGCTGTTTTTT
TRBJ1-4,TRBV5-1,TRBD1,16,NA,CASSRESGTGVEKLFF,TGCGCCAGCAGCAGAGAGTCCGGGACAGGGGTTGAAAAACTGTTTTTT
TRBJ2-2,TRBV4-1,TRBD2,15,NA,CASSPSGPAGGELFF,TGCGCCAGCAGCCCTAGCGGGCCCGCGGGAGGGGAGCTGTTTTTT
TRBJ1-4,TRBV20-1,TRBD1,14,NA,CSASRSDRGEKLFF,TGCAGTGCTAGTCGTTCGGACAGGGGTGAAAAACTGTTTTTT
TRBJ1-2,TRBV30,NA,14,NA,CALIGREVDYGYTF,TGTGCCCTGATTGGGAGGGAGGTCGACTATGGCTACACCTTC